This TCR beta chain was recovered during a study of cytomegalovirus exposure and HLA in healthy donors. Trimming pared 1 base from V and 8 bases from J, leaving 6 bases between. The CDR3 runs 11 residues. Looked up from germline, CDR1 is SGHDT and CDR2 is YYEEEE. 60 Vbeta and 13 Jbeta primers were used in PCR. Profiled with immunoSEQ multiplex PCR; TCRdb holds only in-frame clones, not every one. The repertoire has around 100,000 clones, 74% of them found once; the top ten carry 2.6%. The sequenced sample consisted of PBMCs. The TCR was taken from a man aged 50-59 years in good health and CMV-seropositive. This chain joins TRBV5-6 and TRBJ1-2; D is unresolved. CDR3 DNA sequence: TGTGCCAGCAGCTTGTCGTCCGGCTACACCTTC. Translating gives CASSLSSGYTF.